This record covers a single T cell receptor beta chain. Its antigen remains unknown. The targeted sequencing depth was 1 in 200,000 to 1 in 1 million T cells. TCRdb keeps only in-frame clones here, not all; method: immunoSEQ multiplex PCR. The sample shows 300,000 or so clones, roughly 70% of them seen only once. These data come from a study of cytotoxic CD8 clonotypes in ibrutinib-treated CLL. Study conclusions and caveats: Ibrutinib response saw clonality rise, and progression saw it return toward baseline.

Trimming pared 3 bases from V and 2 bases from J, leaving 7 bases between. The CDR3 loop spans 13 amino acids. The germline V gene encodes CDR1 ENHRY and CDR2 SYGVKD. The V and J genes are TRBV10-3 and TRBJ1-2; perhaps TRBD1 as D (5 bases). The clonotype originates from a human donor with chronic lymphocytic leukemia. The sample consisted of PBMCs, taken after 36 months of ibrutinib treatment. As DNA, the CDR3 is TGTGCCATCAGTGACCAGGGCAACTATGGCTACACCTTC. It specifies CAISDQGNYGYTF.